This is a list of T cell receptor beta chains from one sample in a study of cytomegalovirus exposure and HLA in healthy donors. Method: immunoSEQ multiplex PCR; TCRdb's copy keeps in-frame clones and lacks some. The data hold 130,000 or so clones, with 50% to 75% observed a single time. Sequences were obtained from PBMCs. The receptors come from a woman in her 40s in good health and CMV-seropositive. The CDR3 runs from the conserved cysteine through the conserved F or W. The D gene is left open where the match is weak. Clone sizes are given selectively: once, few, many, or a class where the clone is expanded.

d_call	clone_size	cdr3_length	v_call	j_call	cdr3_nt	cdr3_aa
-	-	17	TRBV19	TRBJ2-2	TGTGCCAGTGATTCTGACTCGCAGGGCCTTAACACCGGGGAGCTGTTTTTT	CASDSDSQGLNTGELFF
TRBD2	few	16	TRBV4-2	TRBJ2-2	TGTGCCAGCAGCCAAGTAAAAGCGGGAGGGCCCGGGGAGCTGTTTTTT	CASSQVKAGGPGELFF
TRBD2	-	15	TRBV2	TRBJ2-3	TGTGCCAGCAGTGAAGCAGGGGCGGGAGGAGGAACGCAGTATTTT	CASSEAGAGGGTQYF
-	-	14	TRBV5-4	TRBJ1-2	TGTGCCAGCAGCGGGGAGGGGTCTAACTATGGCTACACCTTC	CASSGEGSNYGYTF
TRBD2	-	16	TRBV19	TRBJ2-7	TGTGCCAGTAGTGATAACGGGAGGAGCCACGCCTACGAGCAGTACTTC	CASSDNGRSHAYEQYF
-	-	11	TRBV13	TRBJ1-1	TGTGCCAGCGGAAGGAGTGGTGAAGCTTTCTTT	CASGRSGEAFF
-	medium-sized	14	TRBV5-1	TRBJ1-1	TGCGCCAGCAGCTTGGACTTGGCAGGGCTAGAAGCTTTCTTT	CASSLDLAGLEAFF
-	-	14	TRBV19	TRBJ1-6	TGTGCCAGTAGTACGACAGGAGGTAATTCACCCCTCCACTTT	CASSTTGGNSPLHF
TRBD1	-	15	TRBV19	TRBJ1-2	TGTGCCAGCCTGGACAGGGGACTCTCTAACTATGGCTACACCTTC	CASLDRGLSNYGYTF
-	-	14	TRBV9	TRBJ1-1	TGTGCCAGCAGCTTAAACCCGGGGATCACTGAAGCTTTCTTT	CASSLNPGITEAFF
-	-	13	TRBV6-5	TRBJ1-1	TGTGCCAGCAGTTTGGCACCAGGCACTGAAGCTTTCTTT	CASSLAPGTEAFF
TRBD1	-	14	TRBV11-3	TRBJ2-4	TGTGCCAGCAGCTTGGGACAGAAAGGGAACATTCAGTACTTC	CASSLGQKGNIQYF